Below, 21 T cell receptor beta chains from the same sample are listed, as sequenced in a study of tumor and adjacent non-tumor tissue in lung cancer. The library came from three nested PCR rounds adapted from ARM-PCR protocols. TCRdb reanalysed the multiplex PCR reads using MiXCR and keeps one entry per CDR3 protein. The table shows about 110,000 distinct CDR3 sequences, with about 65% occurring only once. No cell sorting was done before RNA was extracted from the tissue. Distant lung tissue was collected more than 3 cm away from the tumor edge. The sequenced material came from distant non-tumor lung tissue. These receptors were obtained from a man in his sixties with non-small cell lung cancer.

CDR3 sequence reads: CASCRQGGVASYTDTQYF. Here the CDR3 DNA reads TGTGCCAGCTGCCGACAAGGTGGGGTGGCTAGTTACACAGATACGCAGTATTTT. The chain carries TRBV2 and TRBJ2-3; D is uncertain. There are 18 residues in the CDR3. Between the trimmed V and J ends, which lost 8 bases and 2 bases, there was a span of 26 bases. Germline V gene lookup returns CDR1 SNHLY and CDR2 FYNNEI.

For this clonotype: This may be a read error, as it is one base from a much larger clone. The conserved final phenylalanine or tryptophan is absent from the CDR3, which likely points to a read error. The chain joins TRBV2 to TRBJ2-7; D gene unclear. The germline CDR1 and CDR2 sequences are SNHLY and FYNNEI. The CDR3 extends over 12 amino acids. V was shortened by 7 bases and J by 6 bases, with 13 bases between the two germline ends. CDR3 loop: CASTLENSEQYL. In nucleotides, the CDR3 is TGTGCCAGCACCCTGGAGAATAGCGAGCAGTACCTC.

A remark on this clonotype: A much larger clone lies a single base off, so this may be a read error. The chain uses TRBV28 and TRBJ1-2; 9 bases align to TRBD1. The CDR3 runs to 12 residues. Germline CDR1 is MDHEN and CDR2 is SYDVKM. The DNA of the CDR3 is TGTACCAGCAGTCGGGGACAGGGAGACTACACCTTC. Its protein product is CTSSRGQGDYTF.

A remark on this clonotype: An end of the junction does not agree with germline; a read error may underlie this. The V call is TRBV11-3, the J call TRBJ2-3; no clear D. The DNA matches TRBJ1-5 better at its end, which makes the J call doubtful. Germline assignment: CDR1 SGHNT and CDR2 YENEEA. This CDR3 spans 14 amino acids. Here the CDR3 reads CAGSLVGYTETQHF. DNA for the CDR3: TGTGCCGGCAGCTTAGTCGGCTACACAGAAACGCAGCATTTT.

The chain recombines TRBV5-1 with TRBJ2-2; D might be TRBD2 (5 bases). The CDR3 contains 15 residues. CDR1 is SGHRS and CDR2 is YFSETQ in the germline V gene. V gave up 4 bases and J gave up 6 bases, with 16 bases separating them. In nucleotides, the CDR3 is TGCGCCAGCAGCGCGAGTGGTAGCGTCCCCGGGGAGCTGTTTTTT. Its protein is CASSASGSVPGELFF. Based on the CDR3 plus reference TRBV5-1 and TRBJ2-2, the full variable domain is KAGVTQTPRYLIKTRGQQVTLSCSPISGHRSVSWYQQTPGQGLQFLFEYFSETQRNKGNFPGRFSGRQFSNSRSEMNVSTLELGDSALYLCASSASGSVPGELFFGEGSRLTVL.

This clonotype was seen at least ten times. The genes are TRBV6-5 and TRBJ2-5; 7 nucleotides line up with TRBD1. This CDR3 has 13 amino acids. The germline CDR1 and CDR2 sequences are MNHEY and SVGAGI. V dropped 5 bases and J dropped 5; count of bases not matched to a gene: 5. The CDR3 loop reads CASSMTGLETQYF. Here the CDR3 DNA reads TGTGCCAGCAGTATGACAGGGTTGGAGACCCAGTACTTC.

The chain has TRBV7-2 and TRBJ2-3, with D tentatively TRBD1 (6 bases). The CDR3 has 15 residues. The V end lost 3 bases, the J end lost 0 bases, and 10 bases lay between the germline ends. Germline CDR1 is SGHTA and CDR2 is FQGNSA. The CDR3 is CASSFRGTSTDTQYF. In DNA, the CDR3 is TGTGCCAGCAGCTTCAGGGGTACTAGCACAGATACGCAGTATTTT. The variable domain in full, completed from reference TRBV7-2 and TRBJ2-3, reads GAGVSQSPSNKVTEKGKDVELRCDPISGHTALYWYRQSLGQGLEFLIYFQGNSAPDKSGLPSDRFSAERTGGSVSTLTIQRTQQEDSAVYLCASSFRGTSTDTQYFGPGTRLTVL.

This clonotype has ten or more counts. V is TRBV6-2 or TRBV6-3 and J is TRBJ2-5; possible D gene TRBD2, 5 bases. The V and J ends lost 4 bases and 2 bases respectively, with 14 bases between them. Germline CDR1 MNHEY, CDR2 SVGEGT. The CDR3 contains 15 residues. CDR3 sequence reads: CASSFSPRDQETQYF. CDR3 in DNA: TGTGCCAGCAGTTTCTCCCCCCGGGATCAAGAGACCCAGTACTTC.

Concerning this clonotype itself: Relative to the germline gene, one junction end is altered; a read error may explain this. The chain has TRBV11-2 and TRBJ2-5, with TRBD2 matching over 11 bases. The CDR3 runs to 15 residues. Germline lookup yields CDR1 SGHAT and CDR2 FQNNGV. CDR3 residues: CASRLSGRGLEIQYF. The CDR3 DNA is TGTGCCAGCAGACTTAGCGGGAGGGGTTTGGAGATCCAGTACTTC.

About this clonotype: The germline gene is not matched at one end of the junction; a read error may be the cause. The gene calls are TRBV20-1 and TRBJ2-7; tentatively, D is TRBD2 (5 bases). The CDR3 has 14 residues. Germline loops: CDR1 DFQATT, CDR2 SNEGSKA (reference sequence). CDR3 sequence (DNA): TGCAGTACTAGAGATTCCGCGACCACCTACGAGCAGTACTTC. As protein: CSTRDSATTYEQYF.

About this clonotype itself: Being one base from a much bigger clone, this may be a read error. The chain couples TRBV11-2 to TRBJ2-2; D ambiguous. CDR1 and CDR2 (germline): SGHAT, FQNNGV. CDR3 length: 15 residues. CDR3 residues: CTSSLDRVVPGELFF. CDR3 nucleotide sequence: TGTACCAGCAGCTTAGATCGAGTGGTCCCCGGGGAGCTGTTTTTT.

This clonotype was seen a single time. As the CDR3 is not closed by the conserved phenylalanine or tryptophan, this likely results from a read error. The genes are TRBV4-2 and TRBJ2-5, with 8 bases lining up with TRBD2. The CDR3 loop spans 16 amino acids. Per germline, CDR1 LGHNA and CDR2 YNFKEQ. Trimming removed 8 bases from V and 4 bases from J; junction bases left unmatched: 15. CDR3 sequence (DNA): TGTGCCAGCGGCCGAACCCCCGGGACTAGTGCAGAGACCCAGTACATC. Its protein is CASGRTPGTSAETQYI.

To note about this clonotype: A read error may account for a junction end that differs from germline. The chain links TRBV4-1 to TRBJ1-4, with D uncertain. The CDR3 totals 14 residues. Germline V lookup: CDR1 MGHRA, CDR2 YSYEKL. The chain's CDR3 is CASNPVTTNEKLLF. Here the CDR3 DNA reads TGCGCCAGCAACCCTGTAACCACTAATGAAAAACTGCTTTTT.

Worth noting for this clonotype: This may arise from a read error, as a much more abundant clone is one base away. The chain is built from TRBV5-1 and TRBJ2-5; D might be TRBD2 (5 bases). Germline values: CDR1 SGHRS, CDR2 YFSETQ. This CDR3 spans 16 amino acids. This CDR3 is CASILALPGRGETQYF. In nucleotides, the CDR3 is TGCGCCAGCATCTTGGCCTTACCGGGTCGGGGAGAGACCCAGTACTTC.

About this clonotype: The conserved phenylalanine or tryptophan is not found at the CDR3 terminus, so this likely reflects a read error. The DNA is omitted, as the CDR3 cannot be located on it reliably, and the CDR3 follows TCRdb's listing. CDR3: CASSQDPLGNNYYEQYL. The chain has TRBV4-1 and TRBJ2-7; the D segment call TRBD1 is taken from the table without a DNA check. The CDR3 is 17 residues long, counting both termini. Germline CDR1 MGHRA, CDR2 YSYEKL.

As to this clonotype: With a much larger clone just one base away, this may be a read error. This chain uses TRBV12-3 or TRBV12-4 with TRBJ2-3; a possible D gene is TRBD2 (5 bases). The CDR3 is made up of 19 amino acids. With 7 bases removed from V and 2 bases from J, the gap between germline ends came to 28 bases. CDR3 DNA: TGTGCCAGCACAAATTCTCGCGGCGGAAGCGGAACTATCACAGATACGCAGTATTTT. As protein: CASTNSRGGSGTITDTQYF.

With respect to this clonotype: A much larger clone lies one base from this, so it may be a read error. The CDR3 sequence is CAWSILSGEELFF. The DNA for the CDR3 is TGTGCCTGGAGTATCCTAAGCGGTGAAGAACTGTTTTTT. The chain is built from TRBV30 and TRBJ1-4; no firm D call. CDR1 is GTSNPN, CDR2 SVGIG, per germline (reference sequence). This CDR3 region has 13 residues.

This clonotype is a singleton in its sample. A read error is likely, as this CDR3 ends without the conserved phenylalanine or tryptophan. The DNA of the CDR3 is TGTGCCAGCAGCTTAGGGCTGCACGAGCAGTACACC. Amino acids: CASSLGLHEQYT. This rearrangement joins TRBV11-2 to TRBJ2-7, with unresolved D. The germline V and J ends were trimmed by 1 base and 5 bases, with 6 bases remaining between them. The CDR3 consists of 12 residues. Germline CDR1 is SGHAT and CDR2 is FQNNGV.

In regard to this clonotype: One junction end disagrees with the germline gene, perhaps due to a read error. This rearrangement joins TRBV6-2 or TRBV6-3 to TRBJ1-1; D gene ambiguous. The CDR3 runs 12 residues. In germline, CDR1 is MNHEY, CDR2 SVGEGT. The DNA of the CDR3 is TGTGCCGGTACAGAATCGAACACTCAAGCCTTCTTT. Residues: CAGTESNTQAFF.

CDR3: CASSSTLGQGANTIYF. The CDR3 DNA sequence: TGTGCCAGCAGCTCTACCCTGGGACAGGGGGCAAACACCATATATTTT. V usage is TRBV7-9 and J usage is TRBJ1-3; 12 nucleotides line up with TRBD1. Germline V gene lookup returns CDR1 SEHNR and CDR2 FQNEAQ (reference sequence). The CDR3 has 16 amino acids. V lost 4 bases, J lost 6 bases, and 7 bases stayed unmatched.

A note on this clonotype: This CDR3 is missing its conserved last phenylalanine or tryptophan, likely due to a read error. The V and J genes are TRBV12-3 or TRBV12-4 and TRBJ1-5; tentatively, D is TRBD1 (5 bases). The CDR3 consists of 15 residues. Trimming removed 9 bases at V and 2 bases at J, with 17 bases between. The CDR3 region is CARSPRDVGNQPQHL. The DNA for the CDR3 is TGTGCCAGGAGTCCCCGGGACGTTGGCAATCAGCCCCAGCATTTA.